This T cell receptor (beta chain) derives from a study of sequential checkpoint blockade in melanoma (dated by TCRdb to about 2019). Turning to the overall study: Using 1:1 randomization, the trial assigned patients either to first-line nivolumab followed by ipilimumab (arm A) or to ipilimumab followed by nivolumab (arm B). In about 80% of the matched pre- and post-treatment tumor biopsy pairs, both biopsies came from the same lesion. DNA from about 99 pretreatment melanoma tumor samples was subjected to TCRbeta immunosequencing. For approximately 20 patients, matched tumor biopsies were obtained before treatment and at week 13, following single-agent nivolumab (arm A) or ipilimumab (arm B). Maintenance nivolumab came after each of the two trial sequences. What the research found in general, with its limitations: In the nivolumab-first arm (arm A), pretreatment tumor TIL clonality was associated with response (P = .04). The model for predicting response that combines TCR metrics with mutation burden needs to be validated in larger, independent patient cohorts. Tumor T-cell fraction and clonality correlated with PD-L1 staining and CD8+ T-cell counts but not with mutational load. Achieving clinical benefit was about 30 times more likely for patients whose tumor T-cell fraction and clonality increased by week 13. Small sample sizes and reduced statistical power limited the analyses of tumor T-cell fraction within each arm.

Comments on this clone: Its specific antigen is unknown. No much larger clone exists at a distance of one base, and base qualities are not known.

The intended sense of this specimen's treatment or condition label: randomized to nivolumab then ipilimumab (arm A) or the reverse (arm B). No trial patient had received prior DNA-damaging chemotherapy. Samples came from patients with melanoma in CheckMate 064, a randomized, open-label phase II trial of sequential checkpoint blockade. Genomic DNA from formalin-fixed paraffin-embedded (FFPE) tissue samples was used for tumor TCR sequencing. TCRbeta CDR3 regions were immunosequenced from genomic DNA with the immunoSEQ Assay. Genomic DNA was amplified by bias-controlled multiplex PCR before high-throughput sequencing. The study's own analysis went as follows. To quantify the absolute abundance of each unique TCRbeta CDR3 region, the sequences were collapsed and filtered. Clonality was defined as 1 minus Pielou's evenness and was calculated using productive rearrangements only. Tumor T-cell fraction was calculated by normalizing TCRbeta template counts to usable DNA, which was estimated from several housekeeping genes. Clones with significantly greater frequencies in on-treatment versus baseline samples were identified using a previously published method. Entries here come from immuneACCESS through TCRdb and include only in-frame sequences with V and J called. Some clones fail to appear in such tables; in the studies checked, an unresolved V gene covers under half of the shortfall, and the cause of the remainder is unknown. That table gives V, J and clone size, and the DNA gave D and trimming. The table for this sample lists roughly 1,200 clones; 20% to 25% of them were counted only once. Approximately 20% of the sample belongs to the ten largest clones.

The CDR3 runs 12 amino acids, cysteine and phenylalanine included. This entry keeps only the CDR3 DNA: 36 bases, framed from base 1. Trimming at the junction amounts to 0 bases on V and 5 bases on J, and the germline ends lie 5 bases apart. The germline V gene sets CDR1 to MNHNS and CDR2 to SASEGT. Sequences were derived from tumor tissue (inferred from file names), sampled from a patient given nivolumab and ipilimumab in sequence. The TCR comes from a human donor with melanoma. This chain joins TRBV6-1 to TRBJ2-7; the D gene is unclear. The base sequence is TGTGCCAGCAGTGAAGCATTCGACGAGCAGTACTTC. It specifies CASSEAFDEQYF.